The T cell receptor beta chain described here comes from a study of blood T cell repertoires in COVID-19. At the level of the study: Acute-phase and convalescent COVID-19 samples originated in the United States, Italy and Spain. The analysed material was cDNA or gDNA that came from T cells, B-cell-depleted T cells, or PBMCs.

The method was immunoSEQ multiplex PCR; TCRdb's version includes in-frame clones alone and lacks a portion of them. Of about 320,000 clones listed, around 85% are singletons. The TCR sequence derives from a human donor in a cohort sampled during active COVID-19. Sequenced: peripheral blood.

CDR3 DNA sequence: TGTGCCAGCAGACAGGGTCGGGGCTACACCTTC. Protein sequence: CASRQGRGYTF. The rearrangement joins TRBV5-6 to TRBJ1-2; D possibly corresponds to TRBD1 (6 bases). The ends were cut back, 5 bases at V and 8 bases at J, with 10 bases in the middle. The CDR3 length is 11 residues. The germline V gene has CDR1 SGHDT and CDR2 YYEEEE. The full variable domain, in which reference TRBV5-6 and TRBJ1-2 provide the parts outside the CDR3, is DAGVTQSPTHLIKTRGQQVTLRCSPKSGHDTVSWYQQALGQGPQFIFQYYEEEERQRGNFPDRFSGHQFPNYSSELNVNALLLGDSALYLCASRQGRGYTFGSGTRLTVV.